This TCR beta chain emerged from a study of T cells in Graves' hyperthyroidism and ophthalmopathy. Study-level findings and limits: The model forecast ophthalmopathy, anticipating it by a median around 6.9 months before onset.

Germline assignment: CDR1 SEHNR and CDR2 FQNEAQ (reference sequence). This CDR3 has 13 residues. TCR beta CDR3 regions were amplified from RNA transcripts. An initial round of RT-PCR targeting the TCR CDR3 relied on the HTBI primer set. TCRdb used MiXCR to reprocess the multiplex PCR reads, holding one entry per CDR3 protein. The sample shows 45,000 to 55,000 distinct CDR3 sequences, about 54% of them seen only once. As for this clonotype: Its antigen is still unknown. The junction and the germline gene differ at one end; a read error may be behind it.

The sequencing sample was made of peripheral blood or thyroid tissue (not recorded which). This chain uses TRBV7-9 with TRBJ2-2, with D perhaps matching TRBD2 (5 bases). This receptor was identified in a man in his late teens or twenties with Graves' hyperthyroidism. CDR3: CASSFSQVGEPFF. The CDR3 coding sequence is TGTGCCAGCAGCTTCTCCCAGGTCGGGGAGCCGTTTTTC.